The next 21 T cell receptor beta chains were all read from a single sample in a study of blood T cell repertoires in COVID-19. TCRdb's table, derived via immunoSEQ multiplex PCR, lists solely in-frame clones and lacks some. Among roughly 70,000 clones listed, around 92% were seen once. What was sequenced was peripheral blood. The receptor source for this set is a human donor with active COVID-19. The donor label of this sample is uncertain.

The genes are TRBV28 and TRBJ2-3; 7 bases align to TRBD2. V shed 5 bases and J 4 bases; nucleotides not matched to a gene: 12. The CDR3 contains 16 residues. Per germline, CDR1 MDHEN and CDR2 SYDVKM. The CDR3 sequence: CASSPQGAGDADTQYF. The CDR3 coding sequence is TGTGCCAGCAGTCCCCAAGGGGCGGGAGACGCAGATACGCAGTATTTT.

This chain links TRBV7-2 with TRBJ1-4, with D perhaps TRBD1 (5 bases). Between the trimmed V and J ends, which lost 0 bases and 7 bases, there was a span of 12 bases. Per germline, CDR1 SGHTA and CDR2 FQGNSA. There are 15 residues in the CDR3. This CDR3 is CASSLAGRDVEKLFF. CDR3 DNA sequence: TGTGCCAGCAGCTTAGCGGGCAGGGATGTTGAAAAACTGTTTTTT.

The chain carries TRBV19 and TRBJ1-5; 7 bases map to TRBD1. The V segment lost 5 bases and the J segment 4 bases; nucleotides outside the gene matches: 2. The CDR3 has 13 amino acids. Germline V gene lookup returns CDR1 LNHDA and CDR2 SQIVND (reference sequence). The CDR3 loop reads CASSQGGNQPQHF. The CDR3, as DNA: TGTGCCAGTAGTCAGGGGGGAAATCAGCCCCAGCATTTT.

The DNA for the CDR3 is TGTGCCAGTACCTCTACCAGGGAAGGGGTAGCCAAAAACATTCAGTACTTC. Amino acids: CASTSTREGVAKNIQYF. The chain combines TRBV19 with TRBJ2-4; TRBD1 is a possible D gene (5 bases). Germline V lookup: CDR1 LNHDA, CDR2 SQIVND (reference sequence). The CDR3 is 17 residues long. V lost 7 bases to trimming and J lost 0 bases, with 19 bases between them.

This clone was detected only a few times. The CDR3 is CASSLDSSGTGYEQYF. Written as DNA, the CDR3 is TGTGCCAGCAGCTTAGACTCCTCCGGGACAGGCTACGAGCAGTACTTC. The gene calls are TRBV7-2 and TRBJ2-7; 8 positions match TRBD1. In germline, CDR1 is SGHTA, CDR2 FQGNSA. The junction had 8 bases not matched to a gene; V was cut back by 1 base and J by 3 bases. CDR3 length: 16 amino acids.

The V gene is TRBV6-4, the J gene TRBJ2-1; 11 nucleotides match TRBD2. The V segment lost 3 bases and the J segment 6 bases; nucleotides outside the gene matches: 10. This CDR3 region has 17 residues. CDR1 is MRHNA, CDR2 SNTAGT, per germline. The CDR3 protein is CASSDFPTSGSPNEQFF. CDR3 nucleotide sequence: TGTGCCAGCAGTGATTTCCCAACTAGCGGGAGCCCCAATGAGCAGTTCTTC.

The chain is built from TRBV5-6 and TRBJ2-5; D not resolved. The V and J ends lost 6 bases and 3 bases respectively, with 12 bases between them. Per the germline V gene, CDR1 is SGHDT and CDR2 is YYEEEE. There are 13 residues in the CDR3. DNA for the CDR3: TGTGCCAGCACCAGTCTGTTGAAAGAGACCCAGTACTTC. Translating it yields CASTSLLKETQYF.

The J gene is TRBJ2-3, the V gene TRBV7-9; D gene unclear. This CDR3 spans 11 amino acids. Trimming took off 10 bases at V and 1 base at J, with 6 bases between the two ends. From germline, CDR1 is SEHNR and CDR2 FQNEAQ (reference sequence). The CDR3 nucleotides are TGTGCCATCGAGGGCACAGATACGCAGTATTTT. It codes for CAIEGTDTQYF.

By share of the sample, this clone is large. This chain uses TRBV6-5 with TRBJ1-5, with 7 bases identical to TRBD1. The CDR3 length is 14 residues. Germline CDR1 and CDR2: MNHEY and SVGAGI. The trim removed 6 bases at V and 6 bases at J, leaving 8 bases unmatched. CDR3 in DNA: TGTGCCAGCAGAGCCGGACAGGCGATTCAGCCCCAGCATTTT. It codes for CASRAGQAIQPQHF.

This chain connects TRBV28 to TRBJ1-6; TRBD1 agrees at 7 bases. The CDR3 runs to 12 residues. From germline, CDR1 is MDHEN and CDR2 SYDVKM. The ends lost 6 bases at V and 19 bases at J; junction bases unmatched: 12. CDR3 DNA sequence: TGTGCCAGCAGCGACGACAGGGCAACGGGACACTTT. This encodes CASSDDRATGHF. Full variable domain (missing parts from reference TRBV28 and TRBJ1-6): DVKVTQSSRYLVKRTGEKVFLECVQDMDHENMFWYRQDPGLGLRLIYFSYDVKMKEKGDIPEGYSVSREKKERFSLILESASTNQTSMYLCASSDDRATGHFGNGTRLTVT.

In this sample, this clone turned up once. V is TRBV4-3 and J is TRBJ2-7; D gene ambiguous. Trimming cost V 1 base and J 7 bases, with 11 bases left between them. From germline, CDR1 is LGHNA and CDR2 YSLEER. The CDR3 contains 13 residues. The CDR3 reads CASSQGGLREQYF. The CDR3 DNA follows: TGCGCCAGCAGCCAAGGTGGTCTGAGAGAGCAGTACTTC.

The V call is TRBV4-2, the J call TRBJ2-7; 7 nucleotides agree with TRBD2. This CDR3 comprises 15 residues. Trimming took 0 bases from V and 9 from J; bases not matched to a gene: 11. Germline CDR1 and CDR2: LGHNA and YNFKEQ. The CDR3 DNA reads as TGTGCCAGCAGCCAAGATCAGGGACTACCGCTGGGGCAGTACTTC. It codes for CASSQDQGLPLGQYF.

The CDR3 is CASGFTTTPGLAPQETQYF. CDR3 nucleotide sequence: TGTGCTAGTGGTTTTACAACAACCCCGGGACTAGCGCCTCAAGAGACCCAGTACTTC. The chain combines TRBV12-5 with TRBJ2-5, with 10 bases that match TRBD2. The length of the CDR3 is 19 residues. Germline values: CDR1 LGHNT, CDR2 FRNRAP. The V gene end was trimmed by 3 bases and the J gene end by 2 bases; junction bases not matched to a gene: 15.

In its sample, this clone was seen a few times. The chain combines TRBV29-1 with TRBJ2-7, with 8 bases that match TRBD1. Unmatched junction bases numbered 13, after V lost 6 bases and J lost 6 bases. CDR3 size: 14 residues. Germline V CDR1 and CDR2: SQVTM, ANQGSEA. The CDR3 sequence is CSVGGQGRICEQYF. As DNA, the CDR3 is TGCAGCGTGGGAGGACAGGGACGAATTTGCGAGCAGTACTTC.

The V call is TRBV4-1, the J call TRBJ2-2; 7 bases fit TRBD1. V shed 4 bases, J shed 7 bases, and the junction held 9 bases outside the gene matches. Germline CDR1 reads MGHRA; CDR2 reads YSYEKL. The CDR3 is 15 residues long. In DNA form, the CDR3 reads TGCGCCAGCAGCCTCCCTGACAGGGATGGCGGGGAGCTGTTTTTT. Its translation is CASSLPDRDGGELFF.

J is TRBJ2-7 and V is TRBV4-3; TRBD2 matches 11 bases. Germline CDR1 reads LGHNA; CDR2 reads YSLEER. V lost 2 bases, J lost 5 bases, and 5 bases stayed unmatched. This CDR3 has 15 amino acids. The CDR3 DNA reads as TGCGCCAGCAGCCAACTAGCGGGAGGCCGCCACGAGCAGTACTTC. Encoded protein: CASSQLAGGRHEQYF.

This chain joins TRBV18 and TRBJ1-4, with D tentatively TRBD1 (5 bases). Trimming pared 6 bases from V and 1 base from J, leaving 15 bases between. In germline, CDR1 is KGHSH, CDR2 LQKENI. The length of the CDR3 is 16 residues. As DNA, the CDR3 is TGTGCCAGCTCGCCTCGACCCCAGGGAACTAATGAAAAACTGTTTTTT. Amino acids: CASSPRPQGTNEKLFF.

The chain has TRBV5-1 and TRBJ2-1, with a possible D match to TRBD2 (6 bases). The CDR3 covers 15 residues. Germline V gives CDR1 SGHRS, CDR2 YFSETQ. V was cut by 0 bases and J by 0 bases, with 7 bases left in between. The DNA of the CDR3 is TGCGCCAGCAGCTTGGCGGAGGGCTCCTACAATGAGCAGTTCTTC. Its protein is CASSLAEGSYNEQFF.

The rearrangement uses TRBV28 and TRBJ2-3, with D possibly being TRBD1 (5 bases). Trimming removed 6 bases at V and 3 bases at J, with 16 bases between. Germline V gives CDR1 MDHEN, CDR2 SYDVKM. The length of the CDR3 is 15 residues. The CDR3 coding sequence is TGTGCCAGCAGCCTCGGCGGACATTGGACAGATACGCAGTATTTT. Translated, it gives CASSLGGHWTDTQYF.

V and J are TRBV6-5 and TRBJ2-3; perhaps TRBD1 as D (6 bases). Germline-derived CDR1 and CDR2 are MNHEY and SVGAGI. V dropped 3 bases and J dropped 4 bases, with 8 bases sitting between them. This CDR3 region has 13 residues. The CDR3 is CASSYAGADTQYF. CDR3 coding DNA: TGTGCCAGCAGTTATGCAGGGGCAGATACGCAGTATTTT.

This sequence joins TRBV30 and TRBJ2-7; TRBD2 agrees at 12 bases. The CDR3 sequence is 13 residues long. The V and J ends lost 1 base and 6 bases, in that order; junction bases with no gene match: 1. Germline V gives CDR1 GTSNPN, CDR2 SVGIG (reference sequence). CDR3 protein: CAWSGLAGAEQYF. The DNA of the CDR3 is TGTGCCTGGAGTGGACTAGCGGGAGCCGAGCAGTACTTC.